This TCR beta chain was sequenced during a study of CD8+CD57+ T cells in acquired aplastic anemia. Study-wide background: DNA from sorted CD4+ and CD8+ cells averaged approximately 2.9 ug. Findings and caveats of the study: Patients and controls shared just under 30 CD8+ CDR3 sequences, highly expressed in patients.

The sample holds many counts of this clonotype. Its antigen remains unidentified. Profiles of TCR beta VDJ and CDR3 were generated from a genomic DNA template. TCRdb called the reads again in MiXCR, with one record for every CDR3 protein. The sample records about 150,000 distinct CDR3 sequences, roughly 49% being singletons. Trimming removed 3 bases from V and 7 bases from J, with 5 bases in between. This CDR3 contains 11 residues. CDR1 is SGHNT, CDR2 YYREEE, per germline (reference sequence). Patients sequenced had flow cytometry evidence of CD8+CD57+ cell expansion. The enrolled patients all had severe acquired aplastic anemia. The blood sampling took place in patients who had so far received no therapy.

The source is a human donor with aplastic anemia. The genes are TRBV5-4 and TRBJ2-1; perhaps TRBD1 as D (5 bases). Sequenced input: sorted CD4+, CD8+, or CD8+CD57+ T cells (not recorded which) from PBMCs. For the CDR3, the DNA is TGTGCCAGCAGCTGGACAAATGAGCAGTTCTTC. Translation: CASSWTNEQFF.